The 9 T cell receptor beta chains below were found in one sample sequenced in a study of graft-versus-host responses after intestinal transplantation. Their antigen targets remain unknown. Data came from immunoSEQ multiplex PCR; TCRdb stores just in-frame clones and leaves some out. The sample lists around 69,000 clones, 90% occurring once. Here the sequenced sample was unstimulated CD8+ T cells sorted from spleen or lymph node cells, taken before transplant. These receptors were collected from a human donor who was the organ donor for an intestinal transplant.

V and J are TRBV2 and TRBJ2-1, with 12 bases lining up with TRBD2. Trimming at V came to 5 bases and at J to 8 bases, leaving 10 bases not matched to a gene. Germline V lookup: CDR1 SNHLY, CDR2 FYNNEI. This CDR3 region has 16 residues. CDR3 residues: CASSPKLAGGSYEQFF. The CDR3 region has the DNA TGTGCCAGCAGTCCAAAGCTAGCGGGGGGGTCGTATGAGCAGTTCTTC.

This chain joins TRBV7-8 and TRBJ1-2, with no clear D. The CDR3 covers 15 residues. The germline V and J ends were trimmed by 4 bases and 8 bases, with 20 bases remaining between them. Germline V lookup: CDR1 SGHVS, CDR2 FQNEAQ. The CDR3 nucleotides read TGTGCCAGCAGCTCCCTCAGTAGGGCGGGTGAAGGCTACACCTTC. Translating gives CASSSLSRAGEGYTF.

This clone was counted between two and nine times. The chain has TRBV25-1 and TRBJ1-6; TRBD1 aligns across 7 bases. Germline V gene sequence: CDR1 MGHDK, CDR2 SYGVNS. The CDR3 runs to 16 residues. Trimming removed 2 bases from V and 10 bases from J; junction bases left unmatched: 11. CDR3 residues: CASSEPYEGAGSPLHF. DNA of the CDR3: TGTGCCAGCAGTGAACCATACGAGGGGGCAGGGTCACCCCTCCACTTT.

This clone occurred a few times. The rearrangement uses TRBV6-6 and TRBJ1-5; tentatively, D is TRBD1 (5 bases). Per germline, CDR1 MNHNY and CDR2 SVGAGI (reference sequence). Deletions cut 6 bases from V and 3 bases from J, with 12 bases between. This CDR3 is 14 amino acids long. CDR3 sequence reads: CASSPEQANQPQHF. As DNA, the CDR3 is TGTGCCAGCAGCCCCGAACAGGCCAATCAGCCCCAGCATTTT.

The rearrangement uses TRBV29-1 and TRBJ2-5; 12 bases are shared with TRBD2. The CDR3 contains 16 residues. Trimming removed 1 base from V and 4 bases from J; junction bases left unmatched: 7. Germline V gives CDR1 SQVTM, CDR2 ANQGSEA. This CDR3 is CSVEGTLAGGPETQYF. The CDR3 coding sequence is TGCAGCGTTGAAGGGACTCTAGCGGGGGGGCCAGAGACCCAGTACTTC.

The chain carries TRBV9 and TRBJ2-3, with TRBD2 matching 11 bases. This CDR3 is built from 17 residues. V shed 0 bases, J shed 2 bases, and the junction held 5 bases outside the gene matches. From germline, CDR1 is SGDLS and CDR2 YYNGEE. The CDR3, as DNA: TGTGCCAGCAGCGTAGGGCTAGCGGGGGGCCTCACAGATACGCAGTATTTT. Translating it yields CASSVGLAGGLTDTQYF.

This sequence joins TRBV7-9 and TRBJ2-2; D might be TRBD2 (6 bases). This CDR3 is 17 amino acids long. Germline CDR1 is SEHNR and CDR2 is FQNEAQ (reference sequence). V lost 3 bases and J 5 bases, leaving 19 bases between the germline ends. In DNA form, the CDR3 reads TGTGCCAGCAGCTTCCCCGACTCGGGGGTGTGGACCGGGGAGCTGTTTTTT. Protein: CASSFPDSGVWTGELFF.

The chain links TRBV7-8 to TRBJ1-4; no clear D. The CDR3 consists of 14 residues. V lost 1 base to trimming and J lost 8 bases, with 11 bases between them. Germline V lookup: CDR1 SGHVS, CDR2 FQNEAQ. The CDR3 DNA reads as TGTGCCAGCAGCTTAGAGGGCGGAGGGGAAAAACTGTTTTTT. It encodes CASSLEGGGEKLFF.

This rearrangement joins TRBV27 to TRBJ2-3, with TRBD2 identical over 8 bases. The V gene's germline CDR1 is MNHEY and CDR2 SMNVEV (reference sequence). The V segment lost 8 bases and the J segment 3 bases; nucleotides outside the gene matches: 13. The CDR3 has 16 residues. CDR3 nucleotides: TGTGCCAGCGACCGCCGGGGGGGCGGACTGACAGATACGCAGTATTTT. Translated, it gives CASDRRGGGLTDTQYF.